This T cell receptor beta chain emerged from a study of technical replicates of blood from a handful of donors. The method was immunoSEQ multiplex PCR; TCRdb's version includes in-frame clones alone and lacks a portion of them. Of tens of thousands of clones in the sample, around 92% were seen once. V shed 3 bases, J shed 8 bases, and the junction held 12 bases outside the gene matches. The CDR3 spans 15 residues. Germline V gives CDR1 WSHSY, CDR2 SAAADI. The TCR was taken from a human donor in good health. The sequenced sample was T cells isolated from PBMCs. The V and J genes are TRBV10-2 and TRBJ1-2; 7 bases agree with TRBD1. The CDR3 DNA reads as TGCGCCAGCAGTGATTGGCAGGGGGTGATGGGAGGCTACACCTTC. As protein: CASSDWQGVMGGYTF.